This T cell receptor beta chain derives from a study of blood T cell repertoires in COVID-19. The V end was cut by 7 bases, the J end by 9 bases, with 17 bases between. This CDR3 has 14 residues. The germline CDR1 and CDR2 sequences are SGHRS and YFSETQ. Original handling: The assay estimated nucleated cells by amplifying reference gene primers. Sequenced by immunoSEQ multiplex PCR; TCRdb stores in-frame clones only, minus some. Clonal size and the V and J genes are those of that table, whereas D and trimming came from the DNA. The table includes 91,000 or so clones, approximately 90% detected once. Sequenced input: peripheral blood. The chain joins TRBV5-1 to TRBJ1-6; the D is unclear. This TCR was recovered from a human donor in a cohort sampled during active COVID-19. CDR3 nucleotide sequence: TGCGCCAGCGGGATGTCCGGAGGAGGTTCACCCCTCCACTTT. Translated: CASGMSGGGSPLHF.